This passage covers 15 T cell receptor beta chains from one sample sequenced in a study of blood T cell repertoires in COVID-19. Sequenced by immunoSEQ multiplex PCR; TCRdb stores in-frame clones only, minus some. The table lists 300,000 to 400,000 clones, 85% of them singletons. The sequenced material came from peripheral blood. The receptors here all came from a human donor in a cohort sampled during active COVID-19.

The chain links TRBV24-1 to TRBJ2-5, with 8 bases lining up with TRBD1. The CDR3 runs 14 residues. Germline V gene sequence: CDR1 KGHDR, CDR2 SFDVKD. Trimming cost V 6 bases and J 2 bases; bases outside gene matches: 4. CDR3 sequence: CATSPGQGQETQYF. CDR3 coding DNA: TGTGCCACCAGTCCCGGACAGGGTCAAGAGACCCAGTACTTC.

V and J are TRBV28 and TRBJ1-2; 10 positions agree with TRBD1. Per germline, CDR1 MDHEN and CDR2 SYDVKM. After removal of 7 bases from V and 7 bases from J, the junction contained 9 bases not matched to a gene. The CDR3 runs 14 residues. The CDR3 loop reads CASTVRQGAVGYTF. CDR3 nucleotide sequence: TGTGCCAGCACCGTGAGACAGGGGGCCGTTGGCTACACCTTC.

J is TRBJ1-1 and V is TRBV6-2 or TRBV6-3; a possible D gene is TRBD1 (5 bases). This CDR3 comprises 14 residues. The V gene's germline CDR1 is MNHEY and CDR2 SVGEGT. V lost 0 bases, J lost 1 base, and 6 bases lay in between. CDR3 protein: CASSYSGGNTEAFF. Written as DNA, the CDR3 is TGTGCCAGCAGTTACTCGGGGGGGAACACTGAAGCTTTCTTT.

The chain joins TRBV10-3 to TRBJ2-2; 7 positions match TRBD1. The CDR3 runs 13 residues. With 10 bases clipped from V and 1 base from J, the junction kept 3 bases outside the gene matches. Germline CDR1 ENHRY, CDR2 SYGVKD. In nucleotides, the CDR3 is TGTGCCACACAGGGGCTGAACACCGGGGAGCTGTTTTTT. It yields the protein CATQGLNTGELFF.

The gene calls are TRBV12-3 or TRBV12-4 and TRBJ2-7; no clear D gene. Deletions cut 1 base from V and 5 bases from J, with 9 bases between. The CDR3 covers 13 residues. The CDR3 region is CASSLGVAHEQYF. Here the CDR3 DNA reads TGTGCCAGCAGTTTAGGTGTAGCCCACGAGCAGTACTTC.

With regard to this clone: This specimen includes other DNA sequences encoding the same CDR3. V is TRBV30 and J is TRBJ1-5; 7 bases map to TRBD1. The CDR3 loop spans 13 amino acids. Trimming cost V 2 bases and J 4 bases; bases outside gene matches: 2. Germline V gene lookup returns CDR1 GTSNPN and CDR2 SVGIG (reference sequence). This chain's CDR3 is CAWSPTGNQPQHF. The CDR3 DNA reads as TGTGCCTGGAGTCCGACAGGGAATCAGCCCCAGCATTTT.

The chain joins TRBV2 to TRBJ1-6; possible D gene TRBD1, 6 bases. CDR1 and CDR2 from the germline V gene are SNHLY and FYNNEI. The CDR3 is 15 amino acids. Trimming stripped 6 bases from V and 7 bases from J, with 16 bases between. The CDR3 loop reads CASREKDSLNSPLHF. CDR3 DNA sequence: TGTGCCAGCAGGGAGAAGGACAGCCTCAATTCACCCCTCCACTTT.

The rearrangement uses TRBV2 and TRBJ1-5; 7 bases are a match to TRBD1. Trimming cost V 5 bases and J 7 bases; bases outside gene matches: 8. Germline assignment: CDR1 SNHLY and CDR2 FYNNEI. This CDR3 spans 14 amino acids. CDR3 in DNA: TGTGCCAGCAGTTCCGGGACAGCAGTCCAGCCCCAGCATTTT. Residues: CASSSGTAVQPQHF.

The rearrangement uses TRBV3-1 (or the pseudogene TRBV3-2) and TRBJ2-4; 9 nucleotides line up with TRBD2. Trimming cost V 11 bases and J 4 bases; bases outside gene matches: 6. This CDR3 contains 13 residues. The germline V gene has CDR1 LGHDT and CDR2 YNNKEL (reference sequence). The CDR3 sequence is CACMTSGKNIQYF. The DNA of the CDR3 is TGTGCCTGTATGACTAGCGGTAAAAACATTCAGTACTTC.

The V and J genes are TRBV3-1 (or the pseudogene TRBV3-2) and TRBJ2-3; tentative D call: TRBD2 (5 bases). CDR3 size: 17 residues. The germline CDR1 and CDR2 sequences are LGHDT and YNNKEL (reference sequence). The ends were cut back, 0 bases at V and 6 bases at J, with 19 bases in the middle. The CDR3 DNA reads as TGTGCCAGCAGCCAAGATAGGCGGGTTCTGGGCTCTGATACGCAGTATTTT. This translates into CASSQDRRVLGSDTQYF.

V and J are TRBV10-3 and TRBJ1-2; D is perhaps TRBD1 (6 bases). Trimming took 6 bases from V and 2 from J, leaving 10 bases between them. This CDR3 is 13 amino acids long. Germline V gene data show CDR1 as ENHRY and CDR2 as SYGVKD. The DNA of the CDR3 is TGTGCCATCAGGACCGACAGGAACTATGGCTACACCTTC. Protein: CAIRTDRNYGYTF.

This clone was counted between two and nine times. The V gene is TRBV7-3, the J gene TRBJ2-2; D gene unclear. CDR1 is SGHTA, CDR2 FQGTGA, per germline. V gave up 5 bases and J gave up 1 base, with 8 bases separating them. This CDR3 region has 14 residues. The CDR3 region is CASSPNGNTGELFF. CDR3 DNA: TGTGCCAGCAGCCCCAACGGGAACACCGGGGAGCTGTTTTTT. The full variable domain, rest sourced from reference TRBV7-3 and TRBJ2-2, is GAGVSQTPSNKVTEKGKYVELRCDPISGHTALYWYRQSLGQGPEFLIYFQGTGAADDSGLPNDRFFAVRPEGSVSTLKIQRTERGDSAVYLCASSPNGNTGELFFGEGSRLTVL.

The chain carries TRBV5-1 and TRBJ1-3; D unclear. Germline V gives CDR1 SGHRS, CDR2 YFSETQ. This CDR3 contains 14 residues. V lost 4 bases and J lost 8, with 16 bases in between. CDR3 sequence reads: CASSAGLELDTIYF. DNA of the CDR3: TGCGCCAGCAGCGCTGGTCTGGAGTTAGACACCATATATTTT.

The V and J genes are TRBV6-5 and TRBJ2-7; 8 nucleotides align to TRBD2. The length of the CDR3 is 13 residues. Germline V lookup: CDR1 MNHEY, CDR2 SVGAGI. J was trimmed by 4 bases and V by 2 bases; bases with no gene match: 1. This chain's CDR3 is CASSYGGRYEQYF. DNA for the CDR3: TGTGCCAGCAGTTACGGCGGGAGGTACGAGCAGTACTTC.

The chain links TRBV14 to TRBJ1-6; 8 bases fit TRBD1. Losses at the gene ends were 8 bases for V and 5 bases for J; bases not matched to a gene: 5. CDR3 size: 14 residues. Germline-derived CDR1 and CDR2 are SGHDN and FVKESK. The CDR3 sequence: CASCGTGNNSPLHF. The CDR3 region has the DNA TGTGCCAGCTGCGGGACAGGAAATAATTCACCCCTCCACTTT.